This T cell receptor beta chain was obtained from a study of cytomegalovirus exposure and HLA in healthy donors (dated by TCRdb to 2016 to 2017). With regard to the full study: An earlier analysis of several hundred of the donors reported about 280 Gb of sequence data and 117 million unique TCR beta sequences obtained from about 200 million T cells. Donor age, sex, ethnicity and CMV serostatus were compiled alongside the repertoire data. Genome-wide SNP genotypes for about 55% of the 666 donors were used in a later genetic analysis, which treated that subset as a discovery cohort. Four or five DR-DQ haplotypes were handled as single units for association and clustering, since linkage in the cohort was strong. Among around 400 genotyped donors of the cohort, an average of about 240,000 unique TCR beta nucleotide sequences was sequenced per donor, of which about 18% were non-productive. The later analysis used no new phenotypic data to find candidate immune exposures, relying instead on TCR beta sequences and their occurrence across donors. Besides the first cohort of 666 subjects, a separate validation cohort made up of 90 to 150 different subjects was used. A later analysis re-examined previously published TCR beta repertoires from 500 to 700 donors and added high-resolution HLA genotyping to investigate patterns of TCR occurrence. An earlier analysis of several hundred of the donors applied high-throughput TCR beta sequencing to assess whether each TCR beta V gene segment acted as functional or pseudogenic. High-throughput TCR immunosequencing, statistical association of individual TCRs with disease status, and machine learning were combined to predict cytomegalovirus infection status. Typing coverage varied by locus: roughly 620-640 donors for A, B, C, DRB1 and DQB1; approximately 500 for DQA1; over 600 for DPA1; fewer than 480 for DPB1. The study aimed to test whether cataloging public T cell receptors could reveal signatures of past pathogen exposure. Of the 350 to 400 genotyped donors, approximately 83% fell in the genetic ancestry cluster associated with self-reported Caucasian donors. An early release covering roughly 580 HLA-typed donors comprised roughly 300 gigabases of sequencing data and some 79 million unique TCR sequences. HLA typing covered class I and class II loci at four-digit resolution. The study used immunosequencing to profile the T cell repertoires of more than 650 subjects and linked those repertoires to cytomegalovirus serostatus. Every discovery cohort repertoire had been produced on one sequencing platform. Study-wide conclusions, independent of this receptor: A later analysis found that TCR association rates varied across HLA loci, with DRB1 alleles showing the most associated TCRs and HLA-C alleles the fewest. In the study, approximately 150 TCR beta chains were listed as associated with cytomegalovirus. In a later analysis, several top co-occurrence clusters were reported to appear linked to parvovirus B19, influenza, CMV and Epstein-Barr virus. In a later genetic analysis, fewer N-insertions in productive TCRs were reported among donors in an Asian-associated ancestry cluster than the roughly 700-donor mean. A cluster of highly shared sequence variants was judged likely to represent a technical artifact of the sequencing pipeline. Broadly in line with IMGT annotations, most TCR beta V segments showed up in productive rearrangements about 87% or about 30% of the time in an earlier analysis of under 700 of the donors. The authors suggested that the approach could potentially be generalized to other disease states and immunological phenotypes. Assigning TCR associations to individual alleles was difficult when HLA alleles, especially DR and DQ, strongly co-occurred. Only TCR beta chains were sequenced in this cohort, and the absence of alpha or paired-chain data limited detectable features. The 87-base-pair reads could not distinguish some IMGT-functional V segments, including TRBV6-2 and TRBV6-3, so those segments were excluded. A further reported finding was that TCR beta sequences accurately predicted the HLA-A and HLA-B alleles for most subjects in the first cohort. A later genetic analysis associated a missense DCLRE1C variant with V-gene and J-gene trimming of TCR beta chains, and an independent cohort replicated the association. Linkage disequilibrium might explain the correlated functional status among segregating V segments, but an unknown experimental factor could not be excluded. Sequencing depth was assumed to be roughly uniform across donors in the presence/absence analyses, though that assumption may not hold. In a later analysis, some 17,000 TCR beta sequences were associated with specific HLA alleles at a false discovery rate of 0.05. Because some donors lacked HLA typing at each locus, the association tests relied only on the typed subset. In a later analysis, HLA-associated TCR beta chains were found to be more clonally expanded and to have lower generation probabilities than equally common non-associated chains. Approximately 18 rarely observed V segments, including chromosome 9 orphons, were excluded from the earlier analysis of about 500 of the donors because counts were too low. Immune exposure information for the cohort was limited to CMV serostatus. The classifier was reported to diagnose cytomegalovirus status with high specificity and sensitivity in both the original and validation cohorts. Most TCR sequences were observed very rarely across donors, whereas some public TCRs were present in many individuals. In vitro tests confirmed that a few of the cytomegalovirus-associated TCR beta chains recognize cytomegalovirus antigens. A later analysis found that most CMV-associated TCR beta chains appeared HLA-restricted, with HLA associations seemingly driven largely by CMV exposure.

The cohort was made up of approximately 700 healthy bone marrow donors. All cohort members were sampled while nominally healthy, although unrecorded immune exposures were likely present. The donor was CMV seronegative and belonged to the group of several hundred seronegative cohort members. A peripheral blood sample was collected from each donor, and TCR beta sequencing was performed on peripheral blood mononuclear cells. Genomic DNA was extracted from the blood cell samples with the Qiagen DNeasy Blood Extraction Kit. CDR1 SGHTA and CDR2 FQGNSA are derived from the germline V gene. V is cut by 8 bases and J by 6 bases, and the space between the germline ends is 25 bases. There are 16 amino acids in the CDR3, from cysteine to phenylalanine inclusive. The DNA shown is the 48-base CDR3, in frame from base 1. Library preparation was by the immunoSEQ multiplex PCR assay. The multiplex PCR relied on a mix of 60 forward primers for TCR Vbeta segments and 13 reverse primers for TCR Jbeta segments. The CDR3 region of rearranged TCR beta genes was amplified from genomic DNA with a multiplex PCR assay. The Illumina HiSeq System was used to sequence the amplified TCR beta libraries as 87-base-pair reads. The source study handled its data this way. Across the 700 or so repertoires, a later analysis counted 80 million or so unique TCR beta chains, roughly 11 million of which were shared by at least two donors. To remove PCR and sequencing errors, raw reads were error-corrected and collapsed into unique sequences using a nearest-neighbor algorithm that merged closely related sequences. To assign V, D and J gene segments, CDR3 sequences were aligned to IMGT reference sequences. For a sequence to be retained, a match of at least six nucleotides to both a V gene segment and a J gene segment was required. Rearrangements were called productive when the CDR3 lacked stop codons and stayed in frame with V and J; all others were non-productive. CDR3 was defined according to IMGT convention as the region running from the second conserved V-encoded cysteine to the conserved J-encoded phenylalanine. In an earlier analysis of 500 to 650 of the donors, sequences lacking an unambiguous match to a single V gene segment were excluded. In an earlier analysis of around 590 of the donors, a V segment was called functional when productive rearrangements were above 56.7%, and segregating when the standard deviation between donors exceeded 5%. A statistical classification framework was built to diagnose cytomegalovirus status from the catalog of TCR beta chain sequences. A later analysis assigned V and J genes by comparing TCR nucleotide sequences with IMGT/GENE-DB human TR gene sequences. A later analysis assigned CDR3 sequences and most-parsimonious VDJ recombination scenarios with the TCRdist pipeline. In a later analysis, each TCR beta chain was defined by its CDR3 amino acid sequence together with its V-gene family, and reads without a unique V-gene family were excluded. In a later analysis, nearly 600 highly shared, low-generation-probability nucleotide sequences were removed to address suspected cross-contamination and a sequencing artifact. For each public chain, a later analysis derived a clonal expansion index from normalized ranks of inferred template counts within each repertoire. In a later analysis, generation probabilities were computed using a VDJ recombination model fitted to out-of-frame rearrangements, and the results were checked against IGoR. In a later analysis, TCR-TCR, TCR-HLA and TCR-CMV co-occurrence was scored with hypergeometric tests, and a repertoire-size bias correction was applied to TCR pairs. In a later analysis, false discovery rates were estimated by permuting HLA or CMV assignments 20 times. In a later analysis, co-occurring TCRs were grouped using DBSCAN, with TCRdist sequence similarity added in when clustering inside HLA-allele-positive subsets. For co-occurrence clustering, repertoires with fewer than 30,000 or more than 120,000 public chains were excluded, along with 4 to 6 repertoires with anomalous nucleotide sharing. This immuneACCESS table, as held by TCRdb, lists in-frame sequences with V and J called but not all clones. Of the missing ones, under half trace to an unresolved V gene in checked studies; the others have no known cause. V, J and clone size reflect that table, while D and trimming were determined from the DNA. The sample data list 110,000 or so clones, and approximately 80% of these were observed just once. Around 1.3% of the sample lies in the top ten.

As regards this clone: Its antigen specificity is not known. There are no base qualities to consult, and no much larger clone falls within one base.

The receptor chain draws on TRBV7-2 and TRBJ1-1; possibly the D gene is TRBD1, per 5 matching bases. The receptor was derived from a man younger than 40 in good health and CMV-seronegative. The sample was PBMCs. The CDR3 protein: CASRYLDREVLAEAFF. The sequenced DNA: TGTGCCAGCCGATACCTAGACAGAGAGGTACTCGCTGAAGCTTTCTTT.